This T cell receptor (beta chain) came from a study of blood T cell repertoires in COVID-19. Across the study: The United States, Italy and Spain were the sources of the acute and convalescent COVID-19 samples.

The CDR3 has 15 residues. V lost 5 bases and J 4 bases, leaving 15 bases between the germline ends. The germline V gene encodes CDR1 SGHTA and CDR2 FQGTGA. The method was immunoSEQ multiplex PCR; TCRdb's version includes in-frame clones alone and lacks a portion of them. The sample records some 74,000 clones, 60% to 80% being singletons. The sample consisted of peripheral blood. The J gene is TRBJ2-1, the V gene TRBV7-3; a weak D match, TRBD2 (6 bases). The clonotype was recovered from a human donor in a cohort sampled during active COVID-19. This chain's CDR3 is CASSQEFAGYNEQFF. The CDR3 DNA follows: TGTGCCAGCAGCCAGGAGTTTGCGGGGTACAATGAGCAGTTCTTC.